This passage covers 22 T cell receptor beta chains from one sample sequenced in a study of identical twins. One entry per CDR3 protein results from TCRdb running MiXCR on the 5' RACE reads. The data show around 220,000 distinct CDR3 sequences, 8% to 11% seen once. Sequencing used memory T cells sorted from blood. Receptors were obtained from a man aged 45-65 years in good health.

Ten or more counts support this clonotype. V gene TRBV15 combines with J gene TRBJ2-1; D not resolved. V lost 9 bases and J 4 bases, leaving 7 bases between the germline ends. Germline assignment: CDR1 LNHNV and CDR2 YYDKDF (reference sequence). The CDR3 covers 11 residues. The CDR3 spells CATRSYNEQFF. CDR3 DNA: TGTGCCACGCGGAGTTACAATGAGCAGTTCTTC.

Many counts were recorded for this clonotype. Here the CDR3 DNA reads TGTGCCAGCAGCTTAACGGGTTACACTGAAGCTTTCTTT. Translation gives CASSLTGYTEAFF. The genes are TRBV11-2 and TRBJ1-1; D gene unclear. Germline lookup yields CDR1 SGHAT and CDR2 FQNNGV. The CDR3 contains 13 residues. Deletions cut 2 bases from V and 3 bases from J, with 7 bases between.

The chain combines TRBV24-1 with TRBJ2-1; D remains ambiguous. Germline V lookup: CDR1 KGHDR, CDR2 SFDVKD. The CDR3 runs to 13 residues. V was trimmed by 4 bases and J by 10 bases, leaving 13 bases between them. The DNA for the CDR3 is TGTGCCACCAGTGAGGAAACTCGCGCGGAGCAGTTCTTC. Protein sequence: CATSEETRAEQFF.

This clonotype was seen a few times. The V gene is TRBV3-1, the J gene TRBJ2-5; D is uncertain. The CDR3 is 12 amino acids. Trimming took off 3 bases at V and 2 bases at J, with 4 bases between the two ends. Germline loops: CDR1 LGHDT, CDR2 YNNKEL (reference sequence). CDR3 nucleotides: TGTGCCAGCAGCCAGTTACAAGAGACCCAGTACTTC. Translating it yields CASSQLQETQYF.

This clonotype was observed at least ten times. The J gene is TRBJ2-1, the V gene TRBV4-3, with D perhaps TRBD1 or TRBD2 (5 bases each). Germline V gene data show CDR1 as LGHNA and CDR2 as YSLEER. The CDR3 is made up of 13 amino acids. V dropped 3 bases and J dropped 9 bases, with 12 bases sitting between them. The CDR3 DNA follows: TGCGCCAGCAGCCAGTCGGAGAGGGGTGAGCAGTTCTTC. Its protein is CASSQSERGEQFF.

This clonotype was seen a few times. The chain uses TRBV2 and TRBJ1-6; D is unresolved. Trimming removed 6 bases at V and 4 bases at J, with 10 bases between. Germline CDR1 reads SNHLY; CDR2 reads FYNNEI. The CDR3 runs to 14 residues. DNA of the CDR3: TGTGCCAGCAGCTCCGGACGGTATAATTCACCCCTCCACTTT. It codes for CASSSGRYNSPLHF.

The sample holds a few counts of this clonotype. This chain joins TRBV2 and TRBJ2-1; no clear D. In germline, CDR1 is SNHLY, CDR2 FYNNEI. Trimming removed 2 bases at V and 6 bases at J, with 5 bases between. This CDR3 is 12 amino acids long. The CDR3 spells CASSERLNEQFF. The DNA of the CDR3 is TGTGCCAGCAGTGAACGGCTCAATGAGCAGTTCTTC.

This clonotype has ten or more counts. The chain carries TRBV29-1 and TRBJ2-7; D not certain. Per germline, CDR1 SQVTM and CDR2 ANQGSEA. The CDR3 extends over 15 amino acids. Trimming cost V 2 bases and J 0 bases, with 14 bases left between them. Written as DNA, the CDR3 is TGCAGCGTTGAATATAGACACCTGAGCTCCTACGAGCAGTACTTC. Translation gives CSVEYRHLSSYEQYF.

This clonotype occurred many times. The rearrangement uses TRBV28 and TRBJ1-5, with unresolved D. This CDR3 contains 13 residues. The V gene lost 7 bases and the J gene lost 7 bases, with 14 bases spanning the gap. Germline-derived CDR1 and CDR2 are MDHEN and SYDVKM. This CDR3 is CASNGGLVQPQHF. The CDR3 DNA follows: TGTGCCAGCAATGGTGGCTTGGTACAGCCCCAGCATTTT.

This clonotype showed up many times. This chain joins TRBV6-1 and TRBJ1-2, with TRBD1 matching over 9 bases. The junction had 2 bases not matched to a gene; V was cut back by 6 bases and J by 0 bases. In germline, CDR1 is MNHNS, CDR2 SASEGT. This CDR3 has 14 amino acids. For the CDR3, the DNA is TGTGCCAGCAGGGGACAGGGAGCTAACTATGGCTACACCTTC. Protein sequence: CASRGQGANYGYTF.

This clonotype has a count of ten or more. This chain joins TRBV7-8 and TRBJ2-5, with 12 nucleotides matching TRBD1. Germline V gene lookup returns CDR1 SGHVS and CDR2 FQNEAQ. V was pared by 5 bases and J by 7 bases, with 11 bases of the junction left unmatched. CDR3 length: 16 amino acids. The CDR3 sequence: CASSIYGTGGSGTQYF. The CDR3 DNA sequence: TGTGCCAGCAGCATTTACGGGACAGGGGGCTCGGGGACCCAGTACTTC. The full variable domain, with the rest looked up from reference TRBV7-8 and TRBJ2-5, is GAGVSQSPRYKVAKRGQDVALRCDPISGHVSLFWYQQALGQGPEFLTYFQNEAQLDKSGLPSDRFFAERPEGSVSTLKIQRTQQEDSAVYLCASSIYGTGGSGTQYFGPGTRLLVL.

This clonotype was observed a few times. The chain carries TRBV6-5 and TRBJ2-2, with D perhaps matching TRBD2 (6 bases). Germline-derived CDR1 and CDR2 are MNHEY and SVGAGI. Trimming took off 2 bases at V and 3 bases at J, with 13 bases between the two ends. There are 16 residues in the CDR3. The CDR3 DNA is TGTGCCAGCAGTTACAACGTGGGGGGAGACACCGGGGAGCTGTTTTTT. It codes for CASSYNVGGDTGELFF.

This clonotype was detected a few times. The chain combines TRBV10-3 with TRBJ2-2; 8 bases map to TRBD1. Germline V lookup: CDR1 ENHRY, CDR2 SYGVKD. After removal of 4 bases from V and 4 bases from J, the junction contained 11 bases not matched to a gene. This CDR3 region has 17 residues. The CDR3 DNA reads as TGTGCCATCAGTGGGACGGGACAGGCAAGAGGCACCGGGGAGCTGTTTTTT. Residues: CAISGTGQARGTGELFF.

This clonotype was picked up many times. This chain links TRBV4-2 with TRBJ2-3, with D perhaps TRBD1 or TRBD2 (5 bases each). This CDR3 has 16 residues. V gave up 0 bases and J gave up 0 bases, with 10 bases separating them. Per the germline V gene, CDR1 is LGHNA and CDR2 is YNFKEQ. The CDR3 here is CASSQDRDPSTDTQYF. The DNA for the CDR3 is TGTGCCAGCAGCCAAGACCGGGACCCTAGCACAGATACGCAGTATTTT.

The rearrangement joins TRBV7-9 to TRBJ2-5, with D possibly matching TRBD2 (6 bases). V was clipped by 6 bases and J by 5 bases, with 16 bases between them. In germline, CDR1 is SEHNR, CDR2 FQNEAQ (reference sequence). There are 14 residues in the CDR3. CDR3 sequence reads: CASRLQGGGETQYF. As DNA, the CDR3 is TGTGCCAGCAGACTCCAGGGTGGGGGGGAGACCCAGTACTTC.

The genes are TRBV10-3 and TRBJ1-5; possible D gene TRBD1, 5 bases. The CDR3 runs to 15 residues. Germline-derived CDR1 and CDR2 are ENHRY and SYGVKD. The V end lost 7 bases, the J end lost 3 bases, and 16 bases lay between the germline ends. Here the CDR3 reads CAINQGGVDNQPQHF. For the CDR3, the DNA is TGTGCCATCAACCAAGGAGGGGTGGACAATCAGCCCCAGCATTTT.

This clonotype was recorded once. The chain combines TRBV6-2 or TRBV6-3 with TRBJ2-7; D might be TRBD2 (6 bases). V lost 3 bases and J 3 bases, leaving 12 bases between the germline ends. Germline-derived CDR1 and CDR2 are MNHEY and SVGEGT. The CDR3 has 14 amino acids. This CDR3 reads CASSYGGALYEQYF. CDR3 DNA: TGTGCCAGCAGTTATGGAGGGGCCCTCTACGAGCAGTACTTC.

CDR3 DNA sequence: TGCAGCGTCGTTGTGCGGGGAACGGTTGAGCAGTTCTTC. Protein: CSVVVRGTVEQFF. This sequence joins TRBV29-1 and TRBJ2-1, with D perhaps matching TRBD2 (6 bases). Trimming cost V 6 bases and J 9 bases, with 18 bases left between them. The CDR3 is 13 amino acids. Per the germline V gene, CDR1 is SQVTM and CDR2 is ANQGSEA.

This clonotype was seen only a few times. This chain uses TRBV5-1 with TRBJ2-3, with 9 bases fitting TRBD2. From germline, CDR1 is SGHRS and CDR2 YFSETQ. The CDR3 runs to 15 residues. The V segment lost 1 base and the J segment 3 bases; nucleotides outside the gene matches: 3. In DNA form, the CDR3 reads TGCGCCAGCAGCTTGCCTAGCGGGGAAACAGATACGCAGTATTTT. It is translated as CASSLPSGETDTQYF.

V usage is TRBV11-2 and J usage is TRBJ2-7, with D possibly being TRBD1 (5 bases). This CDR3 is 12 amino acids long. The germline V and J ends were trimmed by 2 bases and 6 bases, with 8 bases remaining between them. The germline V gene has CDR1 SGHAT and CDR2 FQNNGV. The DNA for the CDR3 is TGTGCCAGCAGCTTACAGGGTCCCGAGCAGTACTTC. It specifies CASSLQGPEQYF.

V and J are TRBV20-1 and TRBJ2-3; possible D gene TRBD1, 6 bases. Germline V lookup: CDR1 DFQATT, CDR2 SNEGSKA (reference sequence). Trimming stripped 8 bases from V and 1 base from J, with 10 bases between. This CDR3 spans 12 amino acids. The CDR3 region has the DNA TGCAGTCCCCGGACAGGCACAGATACGCAGTATTTT. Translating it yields CSPRTGTDTQYF.

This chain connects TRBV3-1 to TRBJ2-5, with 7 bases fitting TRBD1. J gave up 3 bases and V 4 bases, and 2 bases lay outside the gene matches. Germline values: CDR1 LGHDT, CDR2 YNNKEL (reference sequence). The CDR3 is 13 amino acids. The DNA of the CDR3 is TGTGCCAGCAGCCCCGGACAGGAAGAGACCCAGTACTTC. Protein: CASSPGQEETQYF.